These T cell receptor beta chains were read from a single sample in a study of blood T cell dynamics during melanoma immunotherapy. Data came from immunoSEQ multiplex PCR; TCRdb stores just in-frame clones and leaves some out. The sample yields about 13,000 clones, about 90% seen once. The sample in question was blood, obtained from a patient treated with checkpoint blockade. The receptors shown here come from a human donor with melanoma. The CDR3 runs from the conserved cysteine through the conserved F or W. Each record gives: clone size, V gene, J gene, CDR3 length, D gene, CDR3 DNA, CDR3 protein. D genes are given only for firm matches. Size is stated for part of the rows, as once, few or many counts, or as a class when the clone is expanded.

>.|TRBV2|TRBJ1-1|13|.
TGTGCCAGCAGTTTAGGGGGAGGCACTGAAGCTTTCTTT
CASSLGGGTEAFF
>.|TRBV6-5|TRBJ2-7|16|.
TGTGCCAGCAGTTACTTTAGGCCAGCCCTGCCCTACGAGCAGTACTTC
CASSYFRPALPYEQYF
>.|TRBV15|TRBJ1-1|15|.
TGTGCCACCAGCAGACGACTCGGACAGAACACTGAAGCTTTCTTT
CATSRRLGQNTEAFF
>once|TRBV4-1|TRBJ2-1|14|.
TGCGCCACCGGAAGCGCGGGGAGAACCAATGAGCAGTTCTTC
CATGSAGRTNEQFF
>.|TRBV4-1|TRBJ1-1|14|.
TGCGCCAGCAGCCAACACCAAGGGAACACTGAAGCTTTCTTT
CASSQHQGNTEAFF
>.|TRBV6-5|TRBJ2-6|14|.
TGTGCCAGTCTGACAAAATCTGGGGCCAACGTCCTGACTTTC
CASLTKSGANVLTF
>.|TRBV4-3|TRBJ2-1|15|.
TGCGCCAGCAGCCAAGGGATACCGGGGGCCCGTGAGCAGTTCTTC
CASSQGIPGAREQFF
>.|TRBV5-1|TRBJ2-7|14|.
TGCGCCAGCAGCTTGGTCGCGGAGGCCTACGAGCAGTACTTC
CASSLVAEAYEQYF
>.|TRBV7-9|TRBJ2-5|12|.
TGTGCCAGCAGCTCGTGGTGGGAGACCCAGTACTTC
CASSSWWETQYF
>.|TRBV7-9|TRBJ1-5|13|.
TGTGCCAGCAGCTTAGGCTCATGGGGGGCCCAGCATTTT
CASSLGSWGAQHF
>.|TRBV5-4|TRBJ2-1|12|TRBD2
TGTGCCAGCAGCTTGGCGGGAGGGGAGGTGATCTTC
CASSLAGGEVIF
>.|TRBV30|TRBJ2-3|13|TRBD1
TGTGCCTGGAGCCAGGGGGGCACAGATACGCAGTATTTT
CAWSQGGTDTQYF
>.|TRBV7-2|TRBJ2-2|14|.
TGTGCCAGCAGCTTTGAGTCCCACACCGGGGAGCTGTTTTTT
CASSFESHTGELFF
>.|TRBV7-2|TRBJ1-2|13|.
TGTGCCAGCAGGTCTGCGATGGGCTATGGCTACACCTTC
CASRSAMGYGYTF
>.|TRBV4-1|TRBJ2-3|13|TRBD2
TGCGCCAGCAGCCAGGGACTAGCAGATACGCAGTATTTT
CASSQGLADTQYF
>.|TRBV29-1|TRBJ1-1|12|.
TGCAGCGTTGACAGGGCTAACACTGAAGCTTTCTTT
CSVDRANTEAFF
>.|TRBV29-1|TRBJ2-3|15|.
TGCAGCGTTGGTGGGGGTCCTCGCAGCACAGATACGCAGTATTTT
CSVGGGPRSTDTQYF
>.|TRBV28|TRBJ2-2|14|TRBD1
TGTGCCAGCATTCAGGGGGATGGCGGCGGGGAGCTGTTTTTT
CASIQGDGGGELFF
>.|TRBV19|TRBJ1-3|13|.
TGTGCCAGTAGTATGGGATTCGGGAACACCATATATTTT
CASSMGFGNTIYF
>.|TRBV15|TRBJ2-7|17|TRBD1
TGTGCCACCGCCCAGGTGGCATGGACAGGGTTGTCCCCAGAGCAGTACTTC
CATAQVAWTGLSPEQYF
>.|TRBV28|TRBJ1-5|11|.
TGTGCCAGCAGTCATACTCAGCCCCAGCATTTT
CASSHTQPQHF
>.|TRBV5-4|TRBJ2-3|14|.
TGTGCCAGCAGCTTCGCCGACAGGACATATACGCAGTATTTT
CASSFADRTYTQYF
>.|TRBV2|TRBJ2-2|13|.
TGTGCCAGCAGTGTTCGAGGCACCGGGGAGCTGTTTTTT
CASSVRGTGELFF
>.|TRBV15|TRBJ2-7|13|.
TGTGCCACCAGCAGAGACAGGGGCTACGAGCAGTACTTC
CATSRDRGYEQYF
>.|TRBV5-4|TRBJ2-3|15|TRBD2
TGTGCCAGCAGCTCACCCGGAGCGGGAGGTAACACGCAGTATTTT
CASSSPGAGGNTQYF
>.|TRBV5-6|TRBJ2-7|12|.
TGTGCCAGCAGGTCCTCCCCCCACGAGCAGTACTTC
CASRSSPHEQYF
>.|TRBV5-1|TRBJ1-1|14|TRBD1
TGCGCCAGCAGCAACACAGGGGGCAGGACTGAAGCTTTCTTT
CASSNTGGRTEAFF